The present T cell receptor beta chain was sequenced within a study of CXCR3-negative and CXCR3-positive naive CD8 T cells. Study-level results: Diversity was high in both naive subsets and much lower in memory cells. Naive cells that were CXCR3-negative or CXCR3-positive used TRBV-TRBJ genes alike, while memory cells diverged.

Triplicate sorts, approximately 290,000 cells apiece, were made for each CD8+ T cell subset. This CDR3 region has 16 residues. Germline-derived CDR1 and CDR2 are SGHDN and FVKESK. Remarks on this clonotype: Antigen specificity is unknown.

cDNA libraries for TRB were generated by 5' RACE incorporating UMI labels. No DNA is given; TCRdb re-called the 5' RACE reads and lists each CDR3 protein once. This listing includes around 81,000 distinct CDR3 sequences. The chain carries TRBV14 and TRBJ2-7; lacking DNA, the TRBD2 call made by TCRdb goes unchecked. Sequenced sample: naive CXCR3- CD8+ T cells from blood. Subset indicated: CD45RO-CCR7+CD27+CD95- naive CD8+ T cells lacking CXCR3 (TNR3-). The TCR comes from a human donor in good health. Some clones in this sample may be carry-over from other donors' samples. The CDR3 here is CASSFEPGLVTYEQYF.